What follows are 3 T cell receptor beta chains derived from one specimen sequenced in a study of vaccination effects on CD4 cells after COVID-19. CD4+ T cells specific for antigen were expanded with viral peptide pools by the ViraFEST assay before sequencing. Once cultured for approximately ten days, the cells underwent separation to obtain CD4+ T cells. Nucleocapsid antibodies were negative in the vaccine recipients, who had never had SARS-CoV-2 infection. These receptors lack a known antigen. The table came from immunoSEQ multiplex PCR; TCRdb's copy has only in-frame clones and leaves some out. Seen here are about 27,000 clones, 72% observed once, and the top ten hold about 10%. The material sequenced was CD4+ T cells from PBMCs cultured with SARS-CoV-2 spike peptides, taken before COVID-19 vaccination. Source of these receptors: a human donor who received a COVID-19 vaccine.

The V gene is TRBV7-2, the J gene TRBJ1-5; D not certain. The CDR3 covers 15 residues. Trimming took 1 base from V and 1 from J, leaving 8 bases between them. Germline CDR1 is SGHTA and CDR2 is FQGNSA. The CDR3 DNA sequence: TGTGCCAGCAGCTTAGGGTTAGGCAGCAATCAGCCCCAGCATTTT. It codes for CASSLGLGSNQPQHF.

The V call is TRBV18, the J call TRBJ1-5; D unresolved. V dropped 0 bases and J dropped 4 bases, with 10 bases sitting between them. This CDR3 spans 15 amino acids. Looked up from germline, CDR1 is KGHSH and CDR2 is LQKENI. The CDR3 protein is CASSPPGRGNQPQHF. CDR3 sequence (DNA): TGTGCCAGCTCACCACCCGGGCGAGGAAATCAGCCCCAGCATTTT. Full variable domain (outside the CDR3, taken from reference TRBV18 and TRBJ1-5): NAGVMQNPRHLVRRRGQEARLRCSPMKGHSHVYWYRQLPEEGLKFMVYLQKENIIDESGMPKERFSAEFPKEGPSILRIQQVVRGDSAAYFCASSPPGRGNQPQHFGDGTRLSIL.

The V call is TRBV4-1, the J call TRBJ2-7, with 12 nucleotides matching TRBD2. V gave up 2 bases and J gave up 1 base; unmatched junction bases: 3. The CDR3 has 16 amino acids. Germline V gives CDR1 MGHRA, CDR2 YSYEKL. CDR3 DNA sequence: TGCGCCAGCAGCCAACCGACTAGCGGGGGTTCCTACGAGCAGTACTTC. Its protein is CASSQPTSGGSYEQYF.